This T cell receptor (beta chain) was captured in a study of blood T cell repertoires in COVID-19. Study-wide background: The United States, Italy and Spain were the sources of the acute and convalescent COVID-19 samples. In each case, the material was cDNA or gDNA derived from T cells, B-cell-depleted T cells, or PBMCs.

The V segment lost 7 bases and the J segment 7 bases; nucleotides outside the gene matches: 6. The CDR3 sequence is 13 residues long. From germline, CDR1 is MNHNY and CDR2 SVGAGI (reference sequence). Participants came from roughly 23 US areas, aged about 18 to 89 years. TCRdb's table, derived via immunoSEQ multiplex PCR, lists solely in-frame clones and lacks some. The table has about 220,000 clones, about nine tenths seen once; the top ten hold just over 2.5%. The source material was PBMCs or T cells enriched from blood (not recorded which). This clonotype was sampled from a woman aged 25-40 years who had recovered from COVID-19. The chain employs TRBV6-6 and TRBJ1-5, with 8 positions matching TRBD1. The CDR3 nucleotides read TGTGCCAGCACCGACAGGGGTGAACAGCCCCAGCATTTT. This translates into CASTDRGEQPQHF.